Below are 21 T cell receptor beta chains sequenced from a single sample in a study of spatial heterogeneity in lung cancer. Sample time point: blood at routine non-recurrence follow-up after resection. TCRdb reprocessed the 5' RACE reads with MiXCR, giving one entry per CDR3 protein. In the table there are about 110,000 distinct CDR3 sequences, roughly a tenth of which are singletons. Sample: PBMCs, taken at follow-up. All receptors derive from a female donor with early-stage non-small cell lung cancer.

This clonotype has a count of ten or more. V is TRBV27 and J is TRBJ2-3; no firm D call. The germline CDR1 and CDR2 sequences are MNHEY and SMNVEV (reference sequence). V lost 5 bases and J 4 bases, leaving 10 bases between the germline ends. The CDR3 has 13 residues. CDR3 DNA: TGTGCCAGCAGTCCTCTCAGCTCAGATACGCAGTATTTT. Its translation is CASSPLSSDTQYF.

This sequence joins TRBV27 and TRBJ2-7; 13 bases are a match to TRBD2. CDR1 is MNHEY, CDR2 SMNVEV, per germline (reference sequence). The CDR3 consists of 17 residues. The V and J ends lost 6 bases and 3 bases, in that order; junction bases with no gene match: 11. CDR3 DNA sequence: TGTGCCAGCAGGGGCACTAGCGGGAGGGCCGTCGGCTACGAGCAGTACTTC. Protein sequence: CASRGTSGRAVGYEQYF.

This clonotype was seen more than once but under ten times. The chain joins TRBV6-5 to TRBJ1-1; no clear D gene. The germline V gene encodes CDR1 MNHEY and CDR2 SVGAGI. This CDR3 region has 15 residues. The V and J ends lost 2 bases and 1 base respectively, with 11 bases between them. The CDR3 DNA sequence: TGTGCCAGCAGTTACGGCATAATGAGGAACACTGAAGCTTTCTTT. This codes for CASSYGIMRNTEAFF.

This clonotype was observed a handful of times. The V gene is TRBV2, the J gene TRBJ2-3; D gene unclear. The CDR3 loop spans 11 amino acids. Germline CDR1 reads SNHLY; CDR2 reads FYNNEI. Trimming left V 0 bases short and J 6 bases short, with 1 base between. The CDR3 here is CASSEADTQYF. CDR3 nucleotide sequence: TGTGCCAGCAGTGAAGCGGATACGCAGTATTTT.

This clonotype was counted a few times. The rearrangement links TRBV2 to TRBJ2-7, with D tentatively TRBD2 (5 bases). The V gene lost 5 bases and the J gene lost 5 bases, with 13 bases spanning the gap. Germline CDR1 is SNHLY and CDR2 is FYNNEI. This CDR3 has 13 amino acids. The CDR3 sequence is CASSPESGDEQYV. DNA of the CDR3: TGTGCCAGCAGTCCCGAGAGCGGTGACGAGCAGTACGTC.

This clonotype was observed at least ten times. V gene TRBV6-2 or TRBV6-3 combines with J gene TRBJ2-3; D is unclear. The V gene's germline CDR1 is MNHEY and CDR2 SVGEGT. This CDR3 comprises 14 residues. The V end lost 2 bases, the J end lost 3 bases, and 9 bases lay between the germline ends. This chain's CDR3 is CASSYPKSTDTQYF. CDR3 sequence (DNA): TGTGCCAGCAGTTACCCTAAGTCGACAGATACGCAGTATTTT.

This clonotype was seen only a few times. The V call is TRBV10-3, the J call TRBJ1-2, with D perhaps matching TRBD1 (5 bases). This CDR3 has 12 amino acids. V was cut by 8 bases and J by 4 bases, with 11 bases left in between. Germline CDR1 reads ENHRY; CDR2 reads SYGVKD. The DNA of the CDR3 is TGTGCCATCCCTCAGGGACGCTATGGCTACACCTTC. It codes for CAIPQGRYGYTF.

This clonotype was counted at least ten times. J is TRBJ2-7 and V is TRBV7-6; either TRBD1 or TRBD2 may fit D (5 bases each). Trimming took 5 bases from V and 3 from J, leaving 17 bases between them. Per germline, CDR1 SGHVS and CDR2 FNYEAQ. This CDR3 comprises 15 residues. CDR3 amino acids: CASSIERGPYYEQYF. The CDR3 DNA sequence: TGTGCCAGCAGCATCGAGAGGGGACCCTACTACGAGCAGTACTTC.

A few counts support this clonotype. This chain uses TRBV13 with TRBJ1-5; weak D call: TRBD1 (5 bases). Germline CDR1 PRHDT, CDR2 FYEKMQ (reference sequence). The CDR3 is 14 amino acids. With 3 bases removed from V and 4 bases from J, the gap between germline ends came to 10 bases. This chain's CDR3 is CASSLGRLNQPQHF. In nucleotides, the CDR3 is TGTGCCAGCAGCTTGGGGCGACTGAATCAGCCCCAGCATTTT.

This rearrangement joins TRBV15 to TRBJ2-1; 9 bases agree with TRBD2. V lost 5 bases, J lost 3 bases, and 11 bases stayed unmatched. Germline values: CDR1 LNHNV, CDR2 YYDKDF (reference sequence). CDR3 length: 17 residues. CDR3 nucleotides: TGTGCCACCAGCCGAGGATGGGGAGCGGGAGGCTACAATGAGCAGTTCTTC. It is translated as CATSRGWGAGGYNEQFF.

The sample holds many counts of this clonotype. Germline is not matched at one junction end, which may reflect a read error. The rearrangement uses TRBV11-2 and TRBJ1-4; D unclear. Germline V gene sequence: CDR1 SGHAT, CDR2 FQNNGV. The CDR3 covers 15 residues. This CDR3 reads CASSVERRPNEKLFF. CDR3 nucleotide sequence: TGTGCCAGCAGCGTAGAGCGTCGCCCTAATGAAAAACTGTTTTTT.

The V gene is TRBV20-1, the J gene TRBJ2-7, with a weak D call TRBD2 (6 bases). CDR3 length: 11 amino acids. CDR1 is DFQATT, CDR2 SNEGSKA, per germline (reference sequence). The CDR3 loop reads CSGSGSYEQYF. CDR3 in DNA: TGCAGCGGGAGTGGGTCCTACGAGCAGTACTTC.

The V and J genes are TRBV7-9 and TRBJ2-1; D gene uncertain. V lost 5 bases to trimming and J lost 14 bases, with 25 bases between them. From germline, CDR1 is SEHNR and CDR2 FQNEAQ (reference sequence). CDR3 size: 15 residues. DNA of the CDR3: TGTGCCAGCAGCCCCCAAGACACCCCGAATATGGGTGAGTTCTTC. Translating it yields CASSPQDTPNMGEFF. The variable domain in full, with the rest retrieved from reference TRBV7-9 and TRBJ2-1, is DTGVSQNPRHKITKRGQNVTFRCDPISEHNRLYWYRQTLGQGPEFLTYFQNEAQLEKSRLLSDRFSAERPKGSFSTLEIQRTEQGDSAMYLCASSPQDTPNMGEFFGPGTRLTVL.

This clonotype came up many times. The chain carries TRBV10-3 and TRBJ1-2; D is undetermined. CDR3 length: 11 residues. CDR1 is ENHRY and CDR2 is SYGVKD in the germline V gene. Trimming took off 6 bases at V and 7 bases at J, with 9 bases between the two ends. CDR3 coding DNA: TGTGCCATCAGCCGGACCTCTGGCTACACCTTC. This codes for CAISRTSGYTF.

The genes are TRBV6-2 or TRBV6-3 and TRBJ2-3; 11 positions agree with TRBD2. V was clipped by 6 bases and J by 6 bases; unmatched bases: 8. The CDR3 is made up of 15 amino acids. Germline lookup yields CDR1 MNHEY and CDR2 SVGEGT. The CDR3 loop reads CASSSTSGRSDTQYF. The CDR3 coding sequence is TGTGCCAGCAGCTCTACTAGCGGGAGAAGCGATACGCAGTATTTT.

Ten or more counts support this clonotype. The V call is TRBV25-1, the J call TRBJ1-1; D is unclear. V was cut by 6 bases and J by 6 bases, with 17 bases left in between. The CDR3 spans 14 residues. CDR1 and CDR2 (germline): MGHDK, SYGVNS. CDR3 loop: CASSGREVRAEAFF. As DNA, the CDR3 is TGTGCCAGCAGCGGTCGGGAGGTAAGGGCTGAAGCTTTCTTT.

V and J are TRBV7-9 and TRBJ2-7, with TRBD2 matching over 10 bases. Germline assignment: CDR1 SEHNR and CDR2 FQNEAQ (reference sequence). After removal of 0 bases from V and 4 bases from J, the junction contained 6 bases not matched to a gene. The CDR3 spans 16 residues. CDR3 sequence: CASSLAQSSGSYEQYF. CDR3 nucleotides: TGTGCCAGCAGCTTAGCGCAGTCTAGCGGGAGTTACGAGCAGTACTTC.

This clonotype appeared many times. The rearrangement uses TRBV20-1 and TRBJ1-5; TRBD1 is a possible D gene (6 bases). Germline CDR1 is DFQATT and CDR2 is SNEGSKA (reference sequence). V was cut by 0 bases and J by 2 bases, with 14 bases left in between. The CDR3 length is 16 residues. CDR3 nucleotide sequence: TGCAGTGCTAGAGATACAGGGATGGGTGGCAATCAGCCCCAGCATTTT. Protein product: CSARDTGMGGNQPQHF.

V and J are TRBV7-2 and TRBJ1-5; TRBD1 is a possible D gene (6 bases). Germline V CDR1 and CDR2: SGHTA, FQGNSA. The V and J ends lost 5 bases and 5 bases respectively, with 16 bases between them. This CDR3 has 15 amino acids. The CDR3 is CASSDVMGAYQPQHF. The CDR3 bases are TGTGCCAGCAGCGATGTAATGGGGGCATATCAGCCCCAGCATTTT.

Details on this clonotype: The junction shows a germline mismatch at one end, possibly a read error. The chain employs TRBV6-2 or TRBV6-3 and TRBJ2-1, with 10 nucleotides matching TRBD1. The CDR3 totals 15 residues. Germline CDR1 is MNHEY and CDR2 is SVGEGT. The CDR3: CAGSYAGQGYNEQFF. The CDR3 DNA reads TGTGCCGGCAGTTACGCGGGACAGGGGTACAATGAGCAGTTCTTC.

This clonotype turned up a few times. The chain carries TRBV7-2 and TRBJ1-5, with D unclear. CDR3 length: 15 residues. Trimming stripped 3 bases from V and 4 bases from J, with 13 bases between. Germline values: CDR1 SGHTA, CDR2 FQGNSA. The CDR3 region is CASSFRWSGNQPQHF. In nucleotides, the CDR3 is TGTGCCAGCAGCTTTCGCTGGTCGGGGAATCAGCCCCAGCATTTT.